The 16 T cell receptor beta chains below come from one sample, sequenced in a study of regulatory T cells in long-lasting Graves disease. Indicated time point: newly diagnosed GD, antithyroid drugs for less than 3 months. PBMC RNA was the source of the TCR library. Arm-PCR with iRepertoire HTBI primers amplified the CDR3 regions for these TCR beta libraries. TCRdb processed the multiplex PCR reads anew with MiXCR; each CDR3 protein has one entry. Of around 460,000 distinct CDR3 sequences detected, around 15% appear once; the ten largest clones hold approximately 15%. The sample also formed part of further work on T cells in Graves' hyperthyroidism and ophthalmopathy.

This sample comprised peripheral blood mononuclear cells (PBMCs), obtained at new diagnosis, from a patient treated with antithyroid drugs. The receptors here all came from a woman between 50 and 59 years old with Graves disease.

This clonotype was seen a few times. The chain uses TRBV6-1 and TRBJ1-6; D gene uncertain. The CDR3 is made up of 15 amino acids. Germline CDR1 reads MNHNS; CDR2 reads SASEGT. V lost 6 bases and J lost 6, with 15 bases in between. The CDR3 sequence is CASSASGLGNSPLHF. CDR3 nucleotide sequence: TGTGCCAGCAGCGCCAGTGGACTGGGTAATTCACCCCTCCACTTT.

This chain uses TRBV27 with TRBJ2-7; a weak D match, TRBD2 (6 bases). The V gene lost 6 bases and the J gene lost 6 bases, with 18 bases spanning the gap. Per the germline V gene, CDR1 is MNHEY and CDR2 is SMNVEV (reference sequence). The length of the CDR3 is 14 residues. The CDR3 coding sequence is TGTGCCAGCAGCCGCCTCGGGGGAGGACCCGAGCAGTACTTC. Residues: CASSRLGGGPEQYF.

This clonotype was recorded a few times. The V gene is TRBV14, the J gene TRBJ2-1; 7 bases line up with TRBD1. Germline loops: CDR1 SGHDN, CDR2 FVKESK. This CDR3 comprises 15 residues. V was clipped by 4 bases and J by 4 bases; unmatched bases: 7. CDR3 DNA sequence: TGTGCCAGCAGCCTACATTTACAGGGGTACAATGAGCAGTTCTTC. This encodes CASSLHLQGYNEQFF.

The CDR3 DNA reads as TGCGCCAGCAGCTTGGCCGGGACTAGCGGGAGACCCGGGGAGCTGTTTTTT. The encoded protein is CASSLAGTSGRPGELFF. V usage is TRBV5-1 and J usage is TRBJ2-2, with TRBD2 matching 14 bases. Germline CDR1 and CDR2: SGHRS and YFSETQ. With 0 bases clipped from V and 6 bases from J, the junction kept 4 bases outside the gene matches. The CDR3 sequence is 17 residues long.

This clonotype was counted ten times or more. The V gene is TRBV6-1, the J gene TRBJ1-5, with D unclear. The germline CDR1 and CDR2 sequences are MNHNS and SASEGT. V dropped 6 bases and J dropped 8 bases, with 11 bases sitting between them. The CDR3 totals 12 residues. The CDR3 bases are TGTGCCAGCAGCCCCCCCCAGAAGCCCCAGCATTTT. This gives the protein CASSPPQKPQHF.

This clonotype occurred many times. This chain connects TRBV6-5 to TRBJ1-1; D is undetermined. This CDR3 has 10 residues. In germline, CDR1 is MNHEY, CDR2 SVGAGI. V was pared by 2 bases and J by 7 bases, with 2 bases between. This CDR3 is CASSYGEAFF. CDR3 DNA sequence: TGTGCCAGCAGTTACGGTGAAGCTTTCTTT.

This clonotype was seen repeatedly, ten times or more. The genes are TRBV20-1 and TRBJ2-3; no clear D. CDR3 length equals 15 residues. Germline CDR1 and CDR2: DFQATT and SNEGSKA (reference sequence). Between the trimmed V and J ends, which lost 0 bases and 1 base, there was a span of 11 bases. The CDR3 sequence: CSARESSLGTDTQYF. In DNA, the CDR3 is TGCAGTGCTAGAGAGTCCAGTCTGGGCACAGATACGCAGTATTTT.

This clonotype showed up many times. This rearrangement joins TRBV7-2 to TRBJ1-5, with TRBD1 as a possible D gene (5 bases). The germline V gene encodes CDR1 SGHTA and CDR2 FQGNSA. Between the trimmed V and J ends, which lost 3 bases and 6 bases, there was a span of 9 bases. The CDR3 is 13 amino acids. CDR3 in amino acids: CASSFGAAQPQHF. Written as DNA, the CDR3 is TGTGCCAGCAGCTTCGGGGCAGCTCAGCCCCAGCATTTT.

This clonotype was seen at least ten times. The chain employs TRBV27 and TRBJ2-5; 8 bases agree with TRBD2. The length of the CDR3 is 16 residues. The ends lost 2 bases at V and 1 base at J; junction bases unmatched: 6. Germline V lookup: CDR1 MNHEY, CDR2 SMNVEV (reference sequence). The CDR3: CASSLAAGGVQETQYF. The CDR3 DNA reads TGTGCCAGCAGTTTAGCCGCGGGAGGCGTCCAAGAGACCCAGTACTTC.

This clonotype occurred a few times. This sequence joins TRBV20-1 and TRBJ2-7; the D call may be TRBD1 or TRBD2 (7 bases each). The germline CDR1 and CDR2 sequences are DFQATT and SNEGSKA (reference sequence). V lost 1 base, J lost 3 bases, and 16 bases lay in between. The CDR3 has 15 residues. DNA of the CDR3: TGCAGTGCTAGAGCTGGGGGAGGGGGCGTCTACGAGCAGTACTTC. Translation: CSARAGGGGVYEQYF.

A word on this clonotype: The junction does not match germline at one end; this may be a read error. The J gene is TRBJ2-3, the V gene TRBV5-1; perhaps TRBD1 as D (6 bases). CDR3 length: 12 amino acids. Germline V CDR1 and CDR2: SGHRS, YFSETQ. The CDR3 loop reads CASSSRDNTQYF. The CDR3, as DNA: TGTGCCAGCAGCTCCAGGGACAATACGCAGTATTTT.

As regards this clonotype: Just one base apart from a much larger clone, this may be a read error. The chain employs TRBV18 and TRBJ1-4, with TRBD1 identical over 9 bases. In germline, CDR1 is KGHSH, CDR2 LQKENI. The CDR3 contains 16 residues. Unmatched junction bases numbered 14, after V lost 8 bases and J lost 7 bases. CDR3 in amino acids: CASPQSDRGSGEKLFF. Written as DNA, the CDR3 is TGTGCCAGCCCACAGTCCGACAGGGGGAGCGGTGAAAAACTGTTTTTT.

About this clonotype: Given a much more abundant clone one base away, this may be a read error. The chain joins TRBV12-3 or TRBV12-4 to TRBJ1-1, with D possibly matching TRBD1 (6 bases). V was cut by 6 bases and J by 5 bases, with 19 bases left in between. The CDR3 has 15 amino acids. The CDR3 region is CASRRNRVIGTEAFF. The DNA of the CDR3 is TGTGCCAGCAGGCGGAACAGGGTCATTGGGACTGAAGCTTTCTTT.

This clonotype was detected many times. The V call is TRBV2, the J call TRBJ2-1; D may be TRBD1 or TRBD2 (5 bases each). Germline V lookup: CDR1 SNHLY, CDR2 FYNNEI. The germline V and J ends were trimmed by 7 bases and 3 bases, with 19 bases remaining between them. The length of the CDR3 is 16 residues. For the CDR3, the DNA is TGTGCCAGCAACCCAGGGACCCTCATAAACTACAATGAGCAGTTCTTC. Translating gives CASNPGTLINYNEQFF.

Concerning this clonotype itself: A much larger clone differs from this one at a single base, so this may be a read error. No conserved phenylalanine or tryptophan is present at the end of the CDR3, so a read error is the likely explanation. V is TRBV7-9 and J is TRBJ1-1; D uncertain. This CDR3 region has 13 residues. Germline assignment: CDR1 SEHNR and CDR2 FQNEAQ (reference sequence). V was pared by 4 bases and J by 1 base, with 7 bases between. The CDR3 reads CASSSYRNTEAFS. The CDR3 DNA reads as TGTGCCAGCAGCTCCTACAGGAACACTGAAGCTTTCTCT.

Ten or more counts support this clonotype. This chain's CDR3 is CASSAGQGTGYGYTF. The CDR3 nucleotides read TGTGCCAGCAGTGCAGGACAGGGCACTGGGTATGGCTACACCTTC. The rearrangement links TRBV28 to TRBJ1-2, with TRBD1 matching over 8 bases. Germline lookup yields CDR1 MDHEN and CDR2 SYDVKM. With 5 bases clipped from V and 5 bases from J, the junction kept 10 bases outside the gene matches. The CDR3 runs to 15 residues.